The next 29 T cell receptor beta chains were all read from a single sample in a study of blood T cells in healthy people across ages. Sample-barcoded 5' priming and a J-beta primer mix drove a second PCR of roughly 6 to 12 cycles. Via MiXCR, TCRdb re-called the 5' RACE reads, giving one row per CDR3 protein. The sample has about 800,000 distinct CDR3 sequences, around 25% seen once; the top ten hold 3% to 4%. These data are also associated with another study on T cells of mothers and their children.

Sequenced input: blood. The receptor source for this set is a boy aged 5-17 years in good health.

The chain has TRBV7-8 and TRBJ2-1; TRBD2 matches 11 bases. Trimming took 3 bases from V and 7 from J; bases not matched to a gene: 5. Germline lookup yields CDR1 SGHVS and CDR2 FQNEAQ. The CDR3 runs to 15 residues. The CDR3 DNA sequence: TGTGCCAGCAGCTTTATTACTAGCGGGAGTAATGAGCAGTTCTTC. This gives the protein CASSFITSGSNEQFF.

The chain is built from TRBV12-3 or TRBV12-4 and TRBJ1-6; perhaps TRBD1 as D (6 bases). CDR3 length: 17 amino acids. V gave up 4 bases and J gave up 8 bases, with 21 bases separating them. In DNA, the CDR3 is TGTGCCAGCAGTTCAGGGGCCTACAGGAACCTGGATTCACCCCTCCACTTT. The encoded protein is CASSSGAYRNLDSPLHF.

The chain joins TRBV4-1 to TRBJ2-5; 9 nucleotides agree with TRBD2. The DNA end is a closer match to TRBJ2-1, so the J assignment may be wrong. CDR3 length: 15 residues. Per the germline V gene, CDR1 is MGHRA and CDR2 is YSYEKL. CDR3 nucleotide sequence: TGCGCCAGCAGCCAAAGACTAGCGGTCGACAATGAGCAGTTCTTC. As protein: CASSQRLAVDNEQFF.

The chain joins TRBV5-1 to TRBJ2-1; TRBD2 matches at 8 bases. Germline lookup yields CDR1 SGHRS and CDR2 YFSETQ. The CDR3 consists of 22 residues. Losses at the gene ends were 4 bases for V and 3 bases for J; bases not matched to a gene: 27. DNA of the CDR3: TGCGCCAGCAGCATTACACTCGGGCTGGGACTAGACGAGGGAGGGGACTACAATGAGCAGTTCTTC. This encodes CASSITLGLGLDEGGDYNEQFF.

The chain has TRBV7-6 and TRBJ2-5, with D perhaps TRBD2 (5 bases). The CDR3 loop spans 17 amino acids. V was pared by 1 base and J by 1 base, with 16 bases between. Germline lookup yields CDR1 SGHVS and CDR2 FNYEAQ. DNA of the CDR3: TGTGCCAGCAGCTTAGTGAGGGAGTACTTCCTCCAAGAGACCCAGTACTTC. It is translated as CASSLVREYFLQETQYF.

The gene calls are TRBV6-6 and TRBJ1-1, with a tentative D call TRBD1 (5 bases). CDR1 and CDR2 (germline): MNHNY, SVGAGI (reference sequence). V was trimmed by 7 bases and J by 1 base, leaving 13 bases between them. This CDR3 has 14 amino acids. The CDR3 DNA is TGTGCCAGCACCAACGGGGCGGCGAACACTGAAGCTTTCTTT. Encoded protein: CASTNGAANTEAFF.

This clonotype has ten or more counts. The chain joins TRBV27 to TRBJ2-7, with D uncertain. V lost 2 bases and J lost 2, with 7 bases in between. CDR3 size: 13 residues. In germline, CDR1 is MNHEY, CDR2 SMNVEV (reference sequence). CDR3 loop: CASSLGAAYEQYF. The CDR3 coding sequence is TGTGCCAGCAGTTTAGGCGCAGCCTACGAGCAGTACTTC.

This clonotype was seen a handful of times. The V gene is TRBV5-1, the J gene TRBJ2-1; 9 nucleotides align to TRBD2. V shed 3 bases and J 5 bases; nucleotides not matched to a gene: 0. Per the germline V gene, CDR1 is SGHRS and CDR2 is YFSETQ. The CDR3 consists of 13 residues. CDR3 DNA sequence: TGCGCCAGCAGCTGGACTAGCGACAATGAGCAGTTCTTC. Amino acid sequence: CASSWTSDNEQFF.

This clonotype was observed a few times. The V gene is TRBV24-1, the J gene TRBJ2-6; D uncertain. V gave up 6 bases and J gave up 0 bases, with 14 bases separating them. The CDR3 consists of 17 residues. From germline, CDR1 is KGHDR and CDR2 SFDVKD. CDR3 in DNA: TGTGCCACCAGTCCGGGTGGTCCGAGCTCTGGGGCCAACGTCCTGACTTTC. This codes for CATSPGGPSSGANVLTF.

The V gene is TRBV20-1, the J gene TRBJ1-4; no firm D call. The CDR3 runs to 12 residues. From germline, CDR1 is DFQATT and CDR2 SNEGSKA (reference sequence). Trimming left V 0 bases short and J 4 bases short, with 3 bases between. The CDR3 DNA is TGCAGTGCTAGAGAAGTTAATGAAAAACTGTTTTTT. Translated, it gives CSAREVNEKLFF.

The chain links TRBV4-1 to TRBJ2-1, with 7 bases aligning to TRBD1. This CDR3 has 18 residues. The trim removed 4 bases at V and 2 bases at J, leaving 14 bases unmatched. From germline, CDR1 is MGHRA and CDR2 YSYEKL. The CDR3 here is CASSRGPPGQTTYNEQFF. In nucleotides, the CDR3 is TGCGCCAGCAGCCGAGGCCCACCGGGACAGACCACCTACAATGAGCAGTTCTTC.

This clonotype was counted a few times. The rearrangement uses TRBV13 and TRBJ2-1; maybe TRBD2 (5 bases). Per the germline V gene, CDR1 is PRHDT and CDR2 is FYEKMQ (reference sequence). V shed 5 bases and J shed 14 bases, with 16 bases lying between them. This CDR3 has 12 amino acids. CDR3 region: CASSTYTSAKFF. In nucleotides, the CDR3 is TGTGCCAGCAGCACATACACTAGTGCGAAGTTCTTC.

This clonotype occurred a few times. V is TRBV7-8 and J is TRBJ2-2; no clear D. This CDR3 has 14 amino acids. Germline V CDR1 and CDR2: SGHVS, FQNEAQ. The V gene lost 11 bases and the J gene lost 0 bases, with 13 bases spanning the gap. CDR3 coding DNA: TGTGCCTCAGGCCTACTAACGAACACCGGGGAGCTGTTTTTT. The encoded protein is CASGLLTNTGELFF. The full variable domain, its missing parts supplied by reference TRBV7-8 and TRBJ2-2, is GAGVSQSPRYKVAKRGQDVALRCDPISGHVSLFWYQQALGQGPEFLTYFQNEAQLDKSGLPSDRFFAERPEGSVSTLKIQRTQQEDSAVYLCASGLLTNTGELFFGEGSRLTVL.

This clonotype was seen more than once but under ten times. J is TRBJ2-5 and V is TRBV5-1, with TRBD2 matching over 7 bases. After removal of 2 bases from V and 0 bases from J, the junction contained 4 bases not matched to a gene. Germline CDR1 reads SGHRS; CDR2 reads YFSETQ. The length of the CDR3 is 15 residues. The CDR3 bases are TGCGCCAGCAGCTTCCTCGCGGGAGACCAAGAGACCCAGTACTTC. It specifies CASSFLAGDQETQYF. The whole variable domain, remainder taken from reference TRBV5-1 and TRBJ2-5, is KAGVTQTPRYLIKTRGQQVTLSCSPISGHRSVSWYQQTPGQGLQFLFEYFSETQRNKGNFPGRFSGRQFSNSRSEMNVSTLELGDSALYLCASSFLAGDQETQYFGPGTRLLVL.

The V gene is TRBV6-1, the J gene TRBJ1-2; 8 bases agree with TRBD1. The CDR3 is 13 residues long. The V gene's germline CDR1 is MNHNS and CDR2 SASEGT. V was pared by 6 bases and J by 6 bases, with 6 bases of the junction left unmatched. The CDR3 sequence: CASSRDRGDGYTF. CDR3 DNA sequence: TGTGCCAGCAGCCGAGACAGGGGAGATGGCTACACCTTC.

The chain combines TRBV12-3 or TRBV12-4 with TRBJ2-3; D not resolved. With 4 bases removed from V and 5 bases from J, the gap between germline ends came to 10 bases. The CDR3 sequence is 13 residues long. CDR3 DNA: TGTGCCAGCAGTTCCTACCACCGAGATACGCAGTATTTT. It encodes CASSSYHRDTQYF.

This clonotype was seen a few times. This sequence joins TRBV7-9 and TRBJ1-2; D remains unclear. The V and J ends lost 1 base and 1 base respectively, with 16 bases between them. Germline CDR1 is SEHNR and CDR2 is FQNEAQ (reference sequence). The CDR3 length is 17 residues. Written as DNA, the CDR3 is TGTGCCAGCAGCTTAGAGAATGGGGAGTATGGTAACTATGGCTACACCTTC. Its protein product is CASSLENGEYGNYGYTF.

This clonotype was picked up a small number of times. The chain carries TRBV6-6 and TRBJ2-5; D ambiguous. The CDR3 has 13 residues. From germline, CDR1 is MNHNY and CDR2 SVGAGI (reference sequence). V was cut by 6 bases and J by 5 bases, with 13 bases left in between. DNA for the CDR3: TGTGCCAGCAGAGACCCCGCGAGGGAGACCCAGTACTTC. Its translation is CASRDPARETQYF.

There are a few counts of this clonotype. The chain recombines TRBV4-1 with TRBJ2-5; maybe TRBD1 (6 bases). The J call is in doubt because the DNA end fits TRBJ2-7 better. The CDR3 is made up of 14 amino acids. Germline CDR1 and CDR2: MGHRA and YSYEKL. CDR3 loop: CASSELQGSYEQYF. The CDR3, as DNA: TGCGCCAGCAGCGAGCTACAGGGATCCTACGAGCAGTACTTC.

The rearrangement joins TRBV7-9 to TRBJ2-1; a possible D gene is TRBD2 (6 bases). The CDR3 is 13 amino acids. Deletions cut 5 bases from V and 7 bases from J, with 12 bases between. Germline CDR1 SEHNR, CDR2 FQNEAQ (reference sequence). DNA for the CDR3: TGTGCCAGCAGCACCCTCGGGGGAAATGAGCAGTTCTTC. Encoded protein: CASSTLGGNEQFF.

This clonotype was counted many times. V and J are TRBV4-3 and TRBJ2-3; 9 bases map to TRBD2. The V and J ends lost 3 bases and 0 bases, in that order; junction bases with no gene match: 4. Germline-derived CDR1 and CDR2 are LGHNA and YSLEER. The CDR3 contains 16 residues. The CDR3 DNA reads as TGCGCCAGCAGCCAGAGACTAGCGGTTAGCACAGATACGCAGTATTTT. Protein: CASSQRLAVSTDTQYF.

V gene TRBV29-1 combines with J gene TRBJ2-3, with TRBD2 identical over 7 bases. J gave up 4 bases and V 6 bases, and 19 bases lay outside the gene matches. The CDR3 length is 17 residues. Per germline, CDR1 SQVTM and CDR2 ANQGSEA. In DNA form, the CDR3 reads TGCAGCGTAATCCAGCGGGATAAAACACTCCGGGCAGATACGCAGTATTTT. Protein sequence: CSVIQRDKTLRADTQYF.

The genes are TRBV20-1 and TRBJ2-3, with D perhaps assigned TRBD1 or TRBD2 (6 bases each). Germline V gene lookup returns CDR1 DFQATT and CDR2 SNEGSKA (reference sequence). The CDR3 contains 15 residues. The V and J ends lost 6 bases and 2 bases respectively, with 18 bases between them. The CDR3 region is CSAPTGGLITDTQYF. DNA of the CDR3: TGCAGTGCCCCAACCGGGGGCCTTATCACAGATACGCAGTATTTT.

The chain uses TRBV12-3 or TRBV12-4 and TRBJ1-2, with TRBD1 matching 7 bases. Losses at the gene ends were 2 bases for V and 4 bases for J; bases not matched to a gene: 10. The CDR3 is 16 residues long. CDR3 DNA: TGTGCCAGCAGTTTACCAAAAACAGGGGTGGGCTATGGCTACACCTTC. Translating it yields CASSLPKTGVGYGYTF.

This chain connects TRBV12-3 or TRBV12-4 to TRBJ2-3; no firm D call. The ends were cut back, 3 bases at V and 2 bases at J, with 9 bases in the middle. The CDR3 consists of 14 residues. This CDR3 is CASSFSEITDTQYF. The CDR3 nucleotides read TGTGCCAGCAGTTTTTCGGAGATCACAGATACGCAGTATTTT.

The V gene is TRBV19, the J gene TRBJ2-3, with 9 positions matching TRBD2. V trimming: 5 bases; J trimming: 0 bases; junction bases outside the gene matches: 6. CDR1 and CDR2 (germline): LNHDA, SQIVND (reference sequence). This CDR3 is built from 16 residues. The CDR3 DNA is TGTGCCAGTAGTGATAGCGGGGGCACTAGCACAGATACGCAGTATTTT. Amino acid sequence: CASSDSGGTSTDTQYF.

The CDR3 spells CASSLAGPANEQFF. The CDR3, as DNA: TGTGCCAGCAGTTTAGCGGGCCCAGCCAATGAGCAGTTCTTC. The chain employs TRBV12-3 or TRBV12-4 and TRBJ2-1; no reliable D call. CDR3 length equals 14 residues. V dropped 0 bases and J dropped 6 bases, with 9 bases sitting between them.

The chain carries TRBV3-1 and TRBJ1-4, with D hard to call. Germline V gives CDR1 LGHDT, CDR2 YNNKEL (reference sequence). The V and J ends lost 5 bases and 3 bases respectively, with 10 bases between them. The CDR3 runs to 14 residues. The CDR3 nucleotides read TGTGCCAGCAGCGGCAGCTTCGCTAATGAAAAACTGTTTTTT. It specifies CASSGSFANEKLFF. Filled out from reference TRBV3-1 and TRBJ1-4, the complete variable domain reads DTAVSQTPKYLVTQMGNDKSIKCEQNLGHDTMYWYKQDSKKFLKIMFSYNNKELIINETVPNRFSPKSPDKAHLNLHINSLELGDSAVYFCASSGSFANEKLFFGSGTQLSVL.

This chain joins TRBV9 and TRBJ2-4; weak D call: TRBD2 (6 bases). CDR3 length equals 14 residues. V lost 0 bases and J 9 bases, leaving 13 bases between the germline ends. Germline V gene sequence: CDR1 SGDLS, CDR2 YYNGEE. The CDR3 nucleotides read TGTGCCAGCAGCGTAGCTACTAGCAGGAGCATTCAGTACTTC. Amino acid sequence: CASSVATSRSIQYF.